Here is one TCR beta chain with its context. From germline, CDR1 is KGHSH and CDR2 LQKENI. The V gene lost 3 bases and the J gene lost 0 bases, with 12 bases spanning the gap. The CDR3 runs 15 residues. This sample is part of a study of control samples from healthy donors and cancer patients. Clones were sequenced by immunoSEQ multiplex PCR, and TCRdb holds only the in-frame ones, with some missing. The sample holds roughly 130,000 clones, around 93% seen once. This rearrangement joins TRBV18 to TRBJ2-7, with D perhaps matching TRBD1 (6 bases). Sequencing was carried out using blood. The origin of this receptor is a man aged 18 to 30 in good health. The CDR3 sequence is CASSPGAGYSYEQYF. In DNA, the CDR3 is TGTGCCAGCTCACCGGGGGCAGGCTACTCCTACGAGCAGTACTTC. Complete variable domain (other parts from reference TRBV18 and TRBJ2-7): NAGVMQNPRHLVRRRGQEARLRCSPMKGHSHVYWYRQLPEEGLKFMVYLQKENIIDESGMPKERFSAEFPKEGPSILRIQQVVRGDSAAYFCASSPGAGYSYEQYFGPGTRLTVT.